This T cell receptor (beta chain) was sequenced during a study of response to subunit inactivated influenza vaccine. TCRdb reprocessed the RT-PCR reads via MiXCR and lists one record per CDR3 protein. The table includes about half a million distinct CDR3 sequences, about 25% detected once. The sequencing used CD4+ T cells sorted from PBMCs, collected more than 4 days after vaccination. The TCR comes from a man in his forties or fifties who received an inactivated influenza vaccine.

The CDR3 spells CASSSQGGPYEQYF. For the CDR3, the DNA is TGTGCCAGCAGCTCCCAGGGGGGCCCCTACGAGCAGTACTTC. The rearrangement links TRBV7-2 to TRBJ2-7, with D maybe TRBD1 (7 bases). The length of the CDR3 is 14 residues. Trimming shortened V by 4 bases and J by 2 bases, and 12 bases separated the two germline ends. CDR1 is SGHTA and CDR2 is FQGNSA in the germline V gene.